The clone carrying this T cell receptor beta chain appeared many times. As yet, its antigen is unknown. TCRdb reprocessed the 5' RACE reads via MiXCR and lists one record per CDR3 protein. This sample has hundreds of thousands of distinct CDR3 sequences, with 8.6% found just once. The sample originates from a study of identical twins. Study results and caveats: Alpha sequences out of frame and shared by twins had excess low generation probability.

Germline lookup yields CDR1 SGHVS and CDR2 FNYEAQ. This CDR3 contains 13 residues. The V end lost 0 bases, the J end lost 8 bases, and 8 bases lay between the germline ends. This same sample was also taken into another study, of yellow fever vaccine responses in identical twins.

This TCR derives from a woman younger than 30 in good health. This chain connects TRBV7-6 to TRBJ2-4, with D perhaps matching TRBD1 (6 bases). The sample consisted of PBMCs. The CDR3 nucleotides are TGTGCCAGCAGCTTAGCGCACAGGGACATTCAGTACTTC. Amino acid sequence: CASSLAHRDIQYF.